A selection of T cell receptor beta chains follows, all from one sample in a study of sequential checkpoint blockade in melanoma. Clones were sequenced by immunoSEQ multiplex PCR, and TCRdb holds only the in-frame ones, with some missing. Of some 22,000 clones listed, around 27% are singletons. Specimen: tumor tissue (inferred from file names), collected from a patient given nivolumab and ipilimumab in sequence. These receptors all come from a human donor with melanoma. CDR3s include the opening cysteine and the closing phenylalanine or tryptophan. D genes are given only for firm matches. The size of a clone is reported for some rows only, either as once, few or many, or as a class for expanded clones.

D gene,clone size,V gene,J gene,CDR3 DNA,CDR3 protein
NA,NA,TRBV5-1,TRBJ2-4,TGCGCCAGCAGCCCCGCCGGCGCAGGGGAGAACATTCAGTACTTC,CASSPAGAGENIQYF
NA,NA,TRBV28,TRBJ2-1,TGTGCCAGCAGTGGGCGTTTTTGGGATGGCAATGAGCAGTTCTTC,CASSGRFWDGNEQFF
TRBD1,NA,TRBV29-1,TRBJ1-2,TGCAGCGTTGATGGGACAGGGCGGTATGGCTACACCTTC,CSVDGTGRYGYTF
NA,NA,TRBV11-3,TRBJ2-7,TGTGCCAGCAGCCTTAGCGTGGGACGATACGAGCAGTACTTC,CASSLSVGRYEQYF
NA,medium-sized,TRBV29-1,TRBJ1-1,TGCAGCGTGCGGGGTGGTCTGGGTGAAGCTTTCTTT,CSVRGGLGEAFF
TRBD1,many,TRBV6-8,TRBJ1-2,TGTGCCAGCACCGACTATGTAAACAGGGGCGGCTACACCTTC,CASTDYVNRGGYTF
TRBD2,NA,TRBV19,TRBJ2-7,TGTGCCAGTATGGGAGGGGCTGAGCAGTACTTC,CASMGGAEQYF
NA,many,TRBV28,TRBJ1-5,TGTGCCAGCAGTTTTGGGGGATCAAATCAGCCCCAGCATTTT,CASSFGGSNQPQHF
NA,NA,TRBV5-1,TRBJ2-5,TGCGCCAGCAGCTTGAGCATCGGACAAGAGACCCAGTACTTC,CASSLSIGQETQYF
NA,medium-sized,TRBV14,TRBJ2-5,TGTGCCAGCAGCCGATTAGCATGGGAGGACCGGGGCCTGGAGACCCAGTACTTC,CASSRLAWEDRGLETQYF
NA,NA,TRBV11-3,TRBJ2-1,TGTGCCAGCAGCTCCGTTGGGACCGACCGTGCCAATGAGCAGTTCTTC,CASSSVGTDRANEQFF
NA,few,TRBV11-3,TRBJ1-1,TGTGCCAGCAGCTTAGACTACGGGGGAAGGGACACTGAAGCTTTCTTT,CASSLDYGGRDTEAFF
NA,few,TRBV30,TRBJ1-1,TGTGCCTGGAATTGGGGACAAACTGAAGCTTTCTTT,CAWNWGQTEAFF
TRBD1,medium-sized,TRBV19,TRBJ1-5,TGTGCCAGTAGGACGGGACAGGGGGCATTGCAGCCCCAGCATTTT,CASRTGQGALQPQHF
NA,few,TRBV6-1,TRBJ2-5,TGTGCCAGCAGTGAAGCTGGCAGTCAAGAGACCCAGTACTTC,CASSEAGSQETQYF
NA,many,TRBV28,TRBJ1-5,TGTGCCAGCAGACAAGGTACAAATCAGCCCCAGCATTTT,CASRQGTNQPQHF
NA,NA,TRBV28,TRBJ1-1,TGTGCCAGCAGTTCCAGGGTGAACACTGAAGCTTTCTTT,CASSSRVNTEAFF
TRBD1,few,TRBV6-8,TRBJ1-2,TGTGCCATCGGAGACAGGGGAGGCAGCTATGGCTACACCTTC,CAIGDRGGSYGYTF
NA,NA,TRBV28,TRBJ1-6,TGTGCCAGCAGAGGATTCGGTTCACCCCTCCACTTT,CASRGFGSPLHF
TRBD2,few,TRBV4-1,TRBJ2-1,TGCGCCAGCAGCCAAGAGGATAGCGGGGGGAATGAGCAGTTCTTC,CASSQEDSGGNEQFF
TRBD1,few,TRBV28,TRBJ1-2,TGTGCCAGCAGCTTCGGACAGGGGGAATTTGGCTACACCTTC,CASSFGQGEFGYTF
NA,few,TRBV7-2,TRBJ1-6,TGTGCCAGCAGCTTACAAGCGGATTCACCCCTCCACTTT,CASSLQADSPLHF
TRBD2,NA,TRBV14,TRBJ2-1,TGTGCCAGCAGCCCTCTCGCGGCTAGCGGGTGGAATGAGCAGTTCTTC,CASSPLAASGWNEQFF
NA,NA,TRBV28,TRBJ1-4,TGTGCCAGCGGATGGAGGGTAGAGGAAAAACTGTTTTTT,CASGWRVEEKLFF
TRBD2,NA,TRBV19,TRBJ2-1,TGTGCCAGTAGTATTAGCGGGGGGGCCTACAATGAGCAGTTCTTC,CASSISGGAYNEQFF
NA,many,TRBV6-7,TRBJ1-5,TGTGCCAGCAGTTACTCGGGGAGTTTCAATCAGCCCCAGCATTTT,CASSYSGSFNQPQHF
NA,few,TRBV11-3,TRBJ1-5,TGTGCCAGCAGCCCCGCTATGGAAAGAGGACAGCCCCAGCATTTT,CASSPAMERGQPQHF
TRBD1,few,TRBV6-8,TRBJ2-7,TGTGCCAGCAGTGAGAGAACAGGGGCCTACGAGCAGTACTTC,CASSERTGAYEQYF
NA,NA,TRBV23-1,TRBJ1-2,TGCGCCAGCAGCCAAGAGAATACCGGGATGGCCTACACCTTC,CASSQENTGMAYTF
NA,few,TRBV28,TRBJ1-3,TGTGCCAGCAGTTTACCTTCAGAGGTCTCTGGAAACACCATATATTTT,CASSLPSEVSGNTIYF
TRBD1,few,TRBV6-8,TRBJ1-1,TGTGCCAGCAGACAAGACCGAAGACAGGGGAACACTGAAGCTTTCTTT,CASRQDRRQGNTEAFF
NA,few,TRBV6-8,TRBJ1-5,TGTGCCAGCAGTTACTCATTTACAGGGTTAAATCAGCCCCAGCATTTT,CASSYSFTGLNQPQHF
TRBD1,NA,TRBV10-3,TRBJ1-5,TGTGCCATCAGTGAGTCGGGACAGGGGAATCAGCCCCAGCATTTT,CAISESGQGNQPQHF
TRBD1,NA,TRBV6-8,TRBJ2-1,TGTGCCAGCAGCTCCGGACAGGACAATGAGCAGTTCTTC,CASSSGQDNEQFF
TRBD1,NA,TRBV11-3,TRBJ2-7,TGTGCCAGCAGCTTAGGGACAGGCCATACCTACGAGCAGTACTTC,CASSLGTGHTYEQYF
NA,few,TRBV27,TRBJ2-1,TGTGCCAGCCGGATTGGACTACAGGACAATGAGCAGTTCTTC,CASRIGLQDNEQFF
NA,NA,TRBV2,TRBJ2-5,TGTGCCAGCAGTGAGGCTCTAGTTCAAGAGACCCAGTACTTC,CASSEALVQETQYF
TRBD2,NA,TRBV19,TRBJ2-1,TGTGCCAGTAGTACCTCCGGGGGAGGGTACCATGAGCAGTTCTTC,CASSTSGGGYHEQFF
NA,few,TRBV6-8,TRBJ1-2,TGTGCCAGCTACAAGACCCTTCGCAGGGTAGACTATGGCTACACCTTC,CASYKTLRRVDYGYTF
NA,NA,TRBV9,TRBJ2-5,TGTGCCAGCTCGAACCCGGGAGCGGTGGTCCAAGAGACCCAGTACTTC,CASSNPGAVVQETQYF
TRBD2,few,TRBV2,TRBJ2-2,TGTGCCAGCAGTGCAATTACTAGCGAGCGGCAGCTGTTTTTT,CASSAITSERQLFF
TRBD1,NA,TRBV28,TRBJ2-4,TGTGCCAGCAGTGGGGGGACAGGGGTAGGGAACATTCAGTACTTC,CASSGGTGVGNIQYF
NA,NA,TRBV19,TRBJ2-1,TGTGCCAGTAGCCCTAGCCGGGGTAGCTACAATGAGCAGTTCTTC,CASSPSRGSYNEQFF
TRBD1,NA,TRBV11-3,TRBJ2-2,TGTGCCAGCAGCCTGGGACAGGGGATTCTTGACACCGGGGAGCTGTTTTTT,CASSLGQGILDTGELFF
NA,few,TRBV6-8,TRBJ2-3,TGTGCCAGCAGTGACCACAGGGACACAGATACGCAGTATTTT,CASSDHRDTDTQYF
NA,NA,TRBV9,TRBJ2-5,TGTGCCAGCAGCGTATCTCAGGGAGAGACCCAGTACTTC,CASSVSQGETQYF
NA,NA,TRBV11-3,TRBJ1-4,TGTGCCAGCAGCTTAGAGTCGGGGACTAATGAAAAACTGTTTTTT,CASSLESGTNEKLFF
NA,NA,TRBV19,TRBJ1-5,TGTGCCAGTAGTATTATGGGTCCCGGCAGCAATCAGCCCCAGCATTTT,CASSIMGPGSNQPQHF
NA,many,TRBV28,TRBJ2-4,TGTGCCAGCAGCCCACCCCTAGCCAAAAACATTCAGTACTTC,CASSPPLAKNIQYF
TRBD1,NA,TRBV28,TRBJ1-3,TGTGCCAGCAGCTCTCCGACAGGGGGGGTAAACACCATATATTTT,CASSSPTGGVNTIYF
NA,NA,TRBV18,TRBJ2-7,TGTGCCAGCTCACCACCGGTCAAGGGGCCTAAAGACTACTACGAGCAGTACTTC,CASSPPVKGPKDYYEQYF
NA,NA,TRBV28,TRBJ2-7,TGTGCCAGCAGTTTAGGCCGCCGACATGTGTACTTC,CASSLGRRHVYF
TRBD1,NA,TRBV9,TRBJ1-5,TGTGCCAGCGGGCCGAGGGGGCTAGATCAGCCCCAGCATTTT,CASGPRGLDQPQHF